This T cell receptor (beta chain) was sequenced for a study of blood T cells in healthy people across ages. Primed by a sample-barcoded 5' primer and a J-beta primer mix, a second PCR proceeded for 7 to 11 cycles. One entry per CDR3 protein, called by TCRdb with MiXCR from the 5' RACE reads. The table records about 930,000 distinct CDR3 sequences, 25% to 30% of them present only once. The CDR3 covers 16 residues. Trimming shortened V by 3 bases and J by 0 bases, and 13 bases separated the two germline ends. The sample also formed part of further work on T cells of mothers and their children.

The chain recombines TRBV12-3 or TRBV12-4 with TRBJ2-3; the D gene could be TRBD1 or TRBD2 (5 bases each). The sample consisted of blood. The TCR sequence derives from a woman between 40 and 50 years old in good health. This CDR3 is CASSFAGTASTDTQYF. Written as DNA, the CDR3 is TGTGCCAGCAGTTTCGCCGGGACCGCTAGCACAGATACGCAGTATTTT.